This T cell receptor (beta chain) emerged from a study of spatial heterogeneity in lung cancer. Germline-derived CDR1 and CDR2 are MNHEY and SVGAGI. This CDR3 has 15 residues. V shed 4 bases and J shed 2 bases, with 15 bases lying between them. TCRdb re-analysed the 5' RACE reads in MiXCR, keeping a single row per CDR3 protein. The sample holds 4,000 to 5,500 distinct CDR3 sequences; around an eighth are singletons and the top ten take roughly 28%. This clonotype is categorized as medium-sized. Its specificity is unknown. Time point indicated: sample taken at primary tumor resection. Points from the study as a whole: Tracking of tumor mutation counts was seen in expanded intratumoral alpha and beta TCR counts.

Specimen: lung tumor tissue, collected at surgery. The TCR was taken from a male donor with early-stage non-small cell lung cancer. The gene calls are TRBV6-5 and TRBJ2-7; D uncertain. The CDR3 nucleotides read TGTGCCAGCAGTTTTGGGCGAAAAGCTACCTACGAGCAGTACTTC. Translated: CASSFGRKATYEQYF.